Following are 22 T cell receptor beta chains from one sample sequenced in a study of T cell responses to AZD1222 COVID-19 vaccine. Using immunoSEQ multiplex PCR, the repertoire was profiled, and TCRdb retains in-frame clones only, with some absent. The sample has roughly 160,000 clones; around 94% are singletons. The sample here was peripheral blood, taken on day 0 of AZD1222 vaccination. These receptors were taken from an adult in good health.

Details on this clone: The sample holds other DNA sequences that translate to the same CDR3. The chain recombines TRBV4-2 with TRBJ1-1; the D is unclear. The germline CDR1 and CDR2 sequences are LGHNA and YNFKEQ. Trimming shortened V by 0 bases and J by 1 base, and 3 bases separated the two germline ends. The length of the CDR3 is 13 residues. The CDR3 DNA is TGTGCCAGCAGCCAAGATGGGAACACTGAAGCTTTCTTT. It is translated as CASSQDGNTEAFF.

V usage is TRBV5-1 and J usage is TRBJ1-2, with TRBD1 matching 10 bases. Germline V lookup: CDR1 SGHRS, CDR2 YFSETQ. Trimming took 4 bases from V and 3 from J; bases not matched to a gene: 3. The CDR3 has 14 amino acids. The CDR3 DNA reads TGCGCCAGCAGCGCGGACAGGGGGGACTATGGCTACACCTTC. Its protein is CASSADRGDYGYTF. Based on the CDR3 plus reference TRBV5-1 and TRBJ1-2, the full variable domain is KAGVTQTPRYLIKTRGQQVTLSCSPISGHRSVSWYQQTPGQGLQFLFEYFSETQRNKGNFPGRFSGRQFSNSRSEMNVSTLELGDSALYLCASSADRGDYGYTFGSGTRLTVV.

The chain uses TRBV28 and TRBJ2-2, with TRBD1 matching 9 bases. This CDR3 region has 16 residues. Per the germline V gene, CDR1 is MDHEN and CDR2 is SYDVKM. Losses at the gene ends were 5 bases for V and 7 bases for J; bases not matched to a gene: 11. The CDR3 reads CASSLRTGVGSGELFF. The CDR3 DNA follows: TGTGCCAGCAGTCTCAGGACAGGGGTTGGGAGCGGGGAGCTGTTTTTT.

The chain couples TRBV18 to TRBJ2-2, with a tentative D call TRBD1 (6 bases). Germline lookup yields CDR1 KGHSH and CDR2 LQKENI. V was cut by 6 bases and J by 7 bases, with 27 bases left in between. CDR3 size: 18 residues. CDR3 loop: CASSQRTGTLQLVGELFF. In nucleotides, the CDR3 is TGTGCCAGCTCGCAAAGAACCGGGACACTGCAGTTGGTCGGGGAGCTGTTTTTT.

The chain uses TRBV7-9 and TRBJ1-4, with D tentatively TRBD1 (5 bases). Germline-derived CDR1 and CDR2 are SEHNR and FQNEAQ (reference sequence). The CDR3 contains 13 residues. V was pared by 1 base and J by 7 bases, with 7 bases between. The CDR3: CASSLGDSEKLFF. CDR3 nucleotides: TGTGCCAGCAGCTTAGGCGACAGTGAAAAACTGTTTTTT.

The chain links TRBV2 to TRBJ1-2; a weak D match, TRBD1 (6 bases). Looked up from germline, CDR1 is SNHLY and CDR2 is FYNNEI. The CDR3 sequence is 14 residues long. Trimming removed 3 bases at V and 6 bases at J, with 14 bases between. CDR3 DNA sequence: TGTGCCAGCAGTGACTCAGGGGCCGGGAATGGCTACACCTTC. This encodes CASSDSGAGNGYTF.

V is TRBV9 and J is TRBJ1-1; no clear D gene. This CDR3 has 13 residues. V lost 0 bases to trimming and J lost 1 base, with 4 bases between them. The V gene's germline CDR1 is SGDLS and CDR2 YYNGEE. The CDR3 coding sequence is TGTGCCAGCAGCGTAGCTTCGAACACTGAAGCTTTCTTT. Translation gives CASSVASNTEAFF. The entire variable domain, with the rest obtained from reference TRBV9 and TRBJ1-1, is as follows: DSGVTQTPKHLITATGQRVTLRCSPRSGDLSVYWYQQSLDQGLQFLIQYYNGEERAKGNILERFSAQQFPDLHSELNLSSLELGDSALYFCASSVASNTEAFFGQGTRLTVV.

This chain connects TRBV7-9 to TRBJ2-5; D is uncertain. The CDR3 extends over 14 amino acids. Germline V gene data show CDR1 as SEHNR and CDR2 as FQNEAQ (reference sequence). The ends were cut back, 1 base at V and 5 bases at J, with 11 bases in the middle. The CDR3 nucleotides are TGTGCCAGCAGCTTAGTATTGCCGCTGGAGACCCAGTACTTC. It codes for CASSLVLPLETQYF.

The chain is built from TRBV5-3 and TRBJ1-1, with a tentative D call TRBD1 (5 bases). TRBV5-3 is an open reading frame, and its role is uncertain. CDR3 length equals 14 residues. Trimming shortened V by 2 bases and J by 3 bases, and 11 bases separated the two germline ends. CDR3 loop: CARSFGGADTEAFF. The CDR3 DNA sequence: TGTGCCAGAAGCTTTGGAGGGGCCGACACTGAAGCTTTCTTT.

The chain uses TRBV11-3 and TRBJ2-3; 10 nucleotides line up with TRBD1. Germline values: CDR1 SGHNT, CDR2 YENEEA. V lost 5 bases, J lost 2 bases, and 4 bases stayed unmatched. This CDR3 region has 15 residues. This CDR3 reads CASSQGQGTTDTQYF. CDR3 DNA: TGTGCCAGCAGCCAGGGACAGGGGACCACAGATACGCAGTATTTT.

The J gene is TRBJ1-2, the V gene TRBV7-6; perhaps TRBD1 as D (6 bases). Per the germline V gene, CDR1 is SGHVS and CDR2 is FNYEAQ. This CDR3 comprises 14 residues. Deletions cut 5 bases from V and 8 bases from J, with 18 bases between. The CDR3 here is CASSPAVGGIGYTF. In nucleotides, the CDR3 is TGTGCCAGCAGCCCTGCCGTGGGGGGCATAGGCTACACCTTC.

The genes are TRBV9 and TRBJ1-1; D is unclear. The germline gives CDR1 SGDLS, CDR2 YYNGEE. The V and J ends lost 1 base and 6 bases respectively, with 10 bases between them. The CDR3 covers 13 residues. Written as DNA, the CDR3 is TGTGCCAGCAGCGTAACGTCGGCATCTGAAGCTTTCTTT. This sequence encodes CASSVTSASEAFF.

The chain employs TRBV28 and TRBJ1-3; D possibly corresponds to TRBD1 (5 bases). This CDR3 region has 14 residues. V shed 5 bases and J shed 8 bases, with 16 bases lying between them. Germline V lookup: CDR1 MDHEN, CDR2 SYDVKM. CDR3 protein: CASSTPGTGDTIYF. In DNA form, the CDR3 reads TGTGCCAGCAGTACCCCGGGGACCGGGGACACCATATATTTT.

The chain employs TRBV9 and TRBJ2-3, with D unclear. Trimming stripped 0 bases from V and 2 bases from J, with 4 bases between. The CDR3 totals 13 residues. Germline V gene data show CDR1 as SGDLS and CDR2 as YYNGEE. This CDR3 is CASSVDYTDTQYF. The CDR3 DNA sequence: TGTGCCAGCAGCGTAGACTACACAGATACGCAGTATTTT.

The chain is built from TRBV6-5 and TRBJ2-3; D perhaps matches TRBD2 (5 bases). The germline V and J ends were trimmed by 7 bases and 1 base, with 9 bases remaining between them. This CDR3 spans 13 amino acids. The germline CDR1 and CDR2 sequences are MNHEY and SVGAGI. CDR3 sequence reads: CASTGVGTDTQYF. Written as DNA, the CDR3 is TGTGCCAGCACCGGGGTAGGCACAGATACGCAGTATTTT.

A note on this clone: The junction differs from germline at one of its ends, possibly a read error. Here the CDR3 reads CVSRRGVDTQYF. CDR3 coding DNA: TGTGTCAGCAGGCGGGGTGTAGATACGCAGTATTTT. The rearrangement links TRBV2 to TRBJ2-3, with D perhaps matching TRBD2 (6 bases). Germline-derived CDR1 and CDR2 are SNHLY and FYNNEI. The CDR3 contains 12 residues.

This chain uses TRBV30 with TRBJ1-1; 8 positions agree with TRBD1. The CDR3 is 14 residues long. The V gene end was trimmed by 0 bases and the J gene end by 10 bases; junction bases not matched to a gene: 10. Germline assignment: CDR1 GTSNPN and CDR2 SVGIG (reference sequence). CDR3 amino acids: CAWSVYQGAGGAFF. For the CDR3, the DNA is TGTGCCTGGAGTGTCTACCAGGGGGCGGGGGGAGCTTTCTTT.

V is TRBV25-1 and J is TRBJ2-1; D is uncertain. This CDR3 spans 16 amino acids. V lost 2 bases, J lost 6 bases, and 17 bases lay in between. The V gene's germline CDR1 is MGHDK and CDR2 SYGVNS. The CDR3 here is CASSEAPGSPLNEQFF. The CDR3 DNA reads TGTGCCAGCAGTGAAGCCCCAGGATCCCCCCTCAATGAGCAGTTCTTC. Filled out from reference TRBV25-1 and TRBJ2-1, the complete variable domain reads EADIYQTPRYLVIGTGKKITLECSQTMGHDKMYWYQQDPGMELHLIHYSYGVNSTEKGDLSSESTVSRIRTEHFPLTLESARPSHTSQYLCASSEAPGSPLNEQFFGPGTRLTVL.

The CDR3 is CATSRAEQGYYGYTF. The DNA for the CDR3 is TGTGCCACCAGCAGAGCGGAACAGGGGTACTATGGCTACACCTTC. The V and J genes are TRBV15 and TRBJ1-2; 7 nucleotides align to TRBD1. J gave up 3 bases and V 1 base, and 5 bases lay outside the gene matches. Germline-derived CDR1 and CDR2 are LNHNV and YYDKDF (reference sequence). The CDR3 covers 15 residues.

This clone was seen only a few times. The chain joins TRBV4-1 to TRBJ2-2; 8 positions match TRBD1. V trimming: 8 bases; J trimming: 1 base; junction bases outside the gene matches: 6. Germline V gene lookup returns CDR1 MGHRA and CDR2 YSYEKL. The CDR3 covers 15 residues. The CDR3 reads CASSKGTGNTGELFF. The CDR3 DNA follows: TGCGCCAGCTCAAAAGGGACAGGGAACACCGGGGAGCTGTTTTTT.

CDR3 in DNA: TGTGCCAGCAGCTTAGGTTTCGGGGGTGCCTATGGCTACACCTTC. Residues: CASSLGFGGAYGYTF. The J gene is TRBJ1-2, the V gene TRBV7-9; the D gene is possibly TRBD1 (5 bases). The CDR3 covers 15 residues. The V end lost 1 base, the J end lost 4 bases, and 13 bases lay between the germline ends. Germline values: CDR1 SEHNR, CDR2 FQNEAQ (reference sequence).

This chain connects TRBV25-1 to TRBJ2-1, with TRBD1 matching over 8 bases. Germline lookup yields CDR1 MGHDK and CDR2 SYGVNS. The CDR3 contains 15 residues. V was pared by 4 bases and J by 3 bases, with 5 bases of the junction left unmatched. In nucleotides, the CDR3 is TGTGCCAGCAGTGTACCGGACAGGGACTACAATGAGCAGTTCTTC. This codes for CASSVPDRDYNEQFF.